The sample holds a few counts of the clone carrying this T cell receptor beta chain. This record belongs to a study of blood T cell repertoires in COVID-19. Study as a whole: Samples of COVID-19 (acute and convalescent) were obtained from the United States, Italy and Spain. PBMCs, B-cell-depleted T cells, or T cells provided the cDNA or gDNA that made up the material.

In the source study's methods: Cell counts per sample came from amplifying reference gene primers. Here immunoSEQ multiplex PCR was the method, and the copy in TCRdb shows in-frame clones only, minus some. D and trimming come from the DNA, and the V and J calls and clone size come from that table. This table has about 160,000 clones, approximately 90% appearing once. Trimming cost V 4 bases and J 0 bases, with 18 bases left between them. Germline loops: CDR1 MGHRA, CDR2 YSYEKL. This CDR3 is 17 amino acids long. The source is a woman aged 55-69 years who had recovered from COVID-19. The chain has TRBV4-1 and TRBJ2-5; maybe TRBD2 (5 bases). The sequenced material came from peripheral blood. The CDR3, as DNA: TGCGCCAGCAGCCCAAGCCACGGCGGGCCGTACCAAGAGACCCAGTACTTC. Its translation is CASSPSHGGPYQETQYF.